This T cell receptor (beta chain) originates from a study of T cell responses to AZD1222 COVID-19 vaccine. The study, taken as a whole, reports: Vaccination with two AZD1222 doses was followed by a rise in Spike-specific TCR breadth and depth. Variant regions that are unmutated are reportedly the target of nearly half of spike-specific TCRs. Most donors were white British and more were female, and clonal diversity was possibly underestimated.

The analysis combined second doses at about 4 or about 12 weeks. Method: immunoSEQ multiplex PCR; TCRdb's copy keeps in-frame clones and lacks some. The data show around 150,000 clones, roughly 93% seen once. This CDR3 has 15 residues. Germline-derived CDR1 and CDR2 are MNHEY and SMNVEV (reference sequence). The V end lost 4 bases, the J end lost 3 bases, and 15 bases lay between the germline ends. This clone has a single count. Its antigen remains unknown. The sample consisted of peripheral blood, taken 28 days after the second AZD1222 dose. The chain couples TRBV27 to TRBJ2-5, with D maybe TRBD2 (6 bases). The sequence was obtained from an adult who received the AZD1222 COVID-19 vaccine. CDR3 sequence (DNA): TGTGCCAGCAGTTCCTCCGGGACTGGAAAAGAGACCCAGTACTTC. The encoded protein is CASSSSGTGKETQYF.